This TCR beta chain was observed in a study of cytomegalovirus exposure and HLA in healthy donors. Germline V lookup: CDR1 SGHNT, CDR2 YYREEE (reference sequence). Trimming left V 1 base short and J 3 bases short, with 17 bases between. This CDR3 is built from 17 residues. Turning to this clone: Its antigen is not identified.

The PCR had 60 Vbeta and 13 Jbeta primers. Assay used: immunoSEQ multiplex PCR; TCRdb lists only in-frame clones, some missing. The table records hundreds of thousands of clones, 70% to 85% of them present only once. Whole-study findings and limits: In a later analysis, TCR association rates varied by HLA locus: DRB1 most, HLA-C fewest. The authors listed approximately 160 TCR beta chains as cytomegalovirus-associated. A later analysis linked a missense variant in DCLRE1C to the trimming of TCR beta V and J genes.

V and J are TRBV5-4 and TRBJ1-5; D call uncertain. The source is a woman aged 40 to 50 in good health and CMV-seronegative. Source material: PBMCs. The CDR3 here is CASSLSAGKGVNQPQHF. The CDR3 DNA reads TGTGCCAGCAGCTTGTCGGCGGGAAAGGGTGTCAATCAGCCCCAGCATTTT.